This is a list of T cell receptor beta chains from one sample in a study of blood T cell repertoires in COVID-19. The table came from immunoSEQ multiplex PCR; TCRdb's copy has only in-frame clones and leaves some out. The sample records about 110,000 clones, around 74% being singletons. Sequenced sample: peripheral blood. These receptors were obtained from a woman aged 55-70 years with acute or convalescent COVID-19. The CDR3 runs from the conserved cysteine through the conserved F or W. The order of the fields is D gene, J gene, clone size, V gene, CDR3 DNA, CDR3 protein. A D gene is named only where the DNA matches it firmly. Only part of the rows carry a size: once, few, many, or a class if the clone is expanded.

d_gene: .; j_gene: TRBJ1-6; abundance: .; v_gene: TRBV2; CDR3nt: TGTGCCAGCACCTTAGACAGGTGGTCTCGCAATTCACCCCTCCACTTT; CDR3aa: CASTLDRWSRNSPLHF
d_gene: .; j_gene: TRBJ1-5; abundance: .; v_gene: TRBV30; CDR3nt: TGTGCCTGGAGTGGACAGGGCAATCAGCCCCAGCATTTT; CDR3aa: CAWSGQGNQPQHF
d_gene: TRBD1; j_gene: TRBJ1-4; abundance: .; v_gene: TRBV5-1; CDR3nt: TGCGCCAGCAGCTCGACAGGGGGTACTAATGAAAAACTGTTTTTT; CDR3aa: CASSSTGGTNEKLFF
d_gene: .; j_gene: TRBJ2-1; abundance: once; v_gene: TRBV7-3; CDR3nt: TGTGCCAGCAGGCCTCCGGGTCGCTCCTACAATGAGCAGTTCTTC; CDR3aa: CASRPPGRSYNEQFF
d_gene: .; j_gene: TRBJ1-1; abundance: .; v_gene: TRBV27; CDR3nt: TGTGCCAGCAGTTCCCCACTTACTTCGAAGAACACTGAAGCTTTCTTT; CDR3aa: CASSSPLTSKNTEAFF
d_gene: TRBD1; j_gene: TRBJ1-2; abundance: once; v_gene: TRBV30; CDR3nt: TGTGCCTGGGGGACAGGGGGCTTAGGGTATGGCTACACCTTC; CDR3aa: CAWGTGGLGYGYTF
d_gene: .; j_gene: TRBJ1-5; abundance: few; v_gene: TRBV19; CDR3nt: TGTGCCAGTAGTGTACAGGGTTATCAGCCCCAGCATTTT; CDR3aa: CASSVQGYQPQHF
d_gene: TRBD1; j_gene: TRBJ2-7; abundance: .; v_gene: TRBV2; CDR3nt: TGTGCCAGCAGTGGGGACAGGGGTATAGCAACCTACGAGCAGTACTTC; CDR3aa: CASSGDRGIATYEQYF
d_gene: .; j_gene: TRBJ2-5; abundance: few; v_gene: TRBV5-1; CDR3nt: TGCGCCAGCAGCTTCGGGACTCCCGGAGAGACCCAGTACTTC; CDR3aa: CASSFGTPGETQYF
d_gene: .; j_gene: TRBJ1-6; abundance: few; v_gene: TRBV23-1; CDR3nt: TGCGCCAGCAGTCAATCGACGAGATGGTCGGGGGGCAATTTTTCACCCCTCCACTTT; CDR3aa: CASSQSTRWSGGNFSPLHF
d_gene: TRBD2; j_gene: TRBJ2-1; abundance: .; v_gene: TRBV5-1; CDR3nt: TGCGCCAGTGGGAGGGGATGGACTAGCGGGGGGAATGAGCAGTTCTTC; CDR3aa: CASGRGWTSGGNEQFF
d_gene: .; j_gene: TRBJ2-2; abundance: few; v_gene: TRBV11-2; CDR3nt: TGTGCCAGCAGCCTTGATCCGGGTCCCACCGGGGAGCTGTTTTTT; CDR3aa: CASSLDPGPTGELFF
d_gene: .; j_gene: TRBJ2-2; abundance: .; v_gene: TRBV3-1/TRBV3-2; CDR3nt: TGTGCCAGCAGCCAAACAAGATCTTTCAGCACCGGGGAGCTGTTTTTT; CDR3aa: CASSQTRSFSTGELFF
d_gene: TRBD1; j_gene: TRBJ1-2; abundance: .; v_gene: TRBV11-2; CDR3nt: TGTGCCAGCACTACCTCCTACAGGGGCGACTATGGCTACACCTTC; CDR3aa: CASTTSYRGDYGYTF
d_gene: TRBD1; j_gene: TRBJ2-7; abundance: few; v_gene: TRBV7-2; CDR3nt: TGTGCCAGCAGCTTAGGACAGGGTAACTACGAGCAGTACTTC; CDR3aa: CASSLGQGNYEQYF
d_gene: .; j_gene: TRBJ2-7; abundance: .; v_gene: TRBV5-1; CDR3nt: TGCGCCAGCAGGCTTTCGGGGTCCTCCTACGAGCAGTACTTC; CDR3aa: CASRLSGSSYEQYF
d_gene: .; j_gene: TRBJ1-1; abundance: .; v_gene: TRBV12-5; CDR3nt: TGTGCTAGTGGTTTGTTCGGGGGTGGCACTGAAGCTTTCTTT; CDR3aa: CASGLFGGGTEAFF
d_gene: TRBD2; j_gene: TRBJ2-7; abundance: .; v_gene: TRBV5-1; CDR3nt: TGCGCCAGCAGCCCGGGACTAGCGGGGGGGCCGTTCCACGAGCAGTACTTC; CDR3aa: CASSPGLAGGPFHEQYF
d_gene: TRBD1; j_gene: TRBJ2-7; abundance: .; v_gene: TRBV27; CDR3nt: TGTGCCAGCATCAGCAGGACAGGTGCTGGTATTAGATACGAGCAGTACTTC; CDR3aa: CASISRTGAGIRYEQYF
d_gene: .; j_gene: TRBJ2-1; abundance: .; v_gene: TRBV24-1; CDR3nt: TGTGCCACCAGTGGCCCGCTAGGGGTCAATGAGCAGTTCTTC; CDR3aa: CATSGPLGVNEQFF
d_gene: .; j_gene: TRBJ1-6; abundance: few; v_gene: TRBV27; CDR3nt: TGTGCCAGCGGGAGGGTAGGGATTCGGGGTTCACCCCTCCACTTT; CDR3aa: CASGRVGIRGSPLHF
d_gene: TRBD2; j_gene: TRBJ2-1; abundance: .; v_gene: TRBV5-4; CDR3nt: TGTGCCAGCAGCCGGGGGGGCGAGAGGCAGGGCTCCTACAATGAGCAGTTCTTC; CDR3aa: CASSRGGERQGSYNEQFF
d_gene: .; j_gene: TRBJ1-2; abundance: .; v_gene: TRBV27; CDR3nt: TGTGCCAGCAGTCGGGGGAACTATGGCTACACCTTC; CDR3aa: CASSRGNYGYTF
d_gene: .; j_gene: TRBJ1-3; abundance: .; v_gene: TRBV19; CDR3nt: TGTGCCAGTAGCCGCCTAATTTACTCTGGAAACACCATATATTTT; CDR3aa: CASSRLIYSGNTIYF
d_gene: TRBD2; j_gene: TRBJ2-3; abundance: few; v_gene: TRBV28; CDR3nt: TGTGCCAGCAGCAGCTCGATGGCGGGGGGGCGGCGGTATTTT; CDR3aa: CASSSSMAGGRRYF
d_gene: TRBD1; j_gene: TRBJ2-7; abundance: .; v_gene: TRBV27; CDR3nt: TGTGCCAGCAGTTTCCGGGTCGGACAGGGCACTAACTACGAGCAGTACTTC; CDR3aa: CASSFRVGQGTNYEQYF
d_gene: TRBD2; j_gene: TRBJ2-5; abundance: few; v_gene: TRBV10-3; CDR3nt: TGTGCCATCAGTGATATCGGGGGGGTTCAAGAGACCCAGTACTTC; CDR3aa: CAISDIGGVQETQYF
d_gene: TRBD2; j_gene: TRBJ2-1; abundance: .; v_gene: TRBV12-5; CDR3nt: TGTGCTAGTGGTTTGGGAGGAGCGGGGGAGCAGTTCTTC; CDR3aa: CASGLGGAGEQFF
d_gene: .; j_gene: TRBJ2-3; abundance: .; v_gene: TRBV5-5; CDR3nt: TGTGCCAGCAGCTCAGGGTCCACAGATACGCAGTATTTT; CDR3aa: CASSSGSTDTQYF
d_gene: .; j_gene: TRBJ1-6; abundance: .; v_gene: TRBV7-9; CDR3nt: TGTGCCAGCAGCTTAGAATTGGGGCGTAATTCACCCCTCCACTTT; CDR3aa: CASSLELGRNSPLHF
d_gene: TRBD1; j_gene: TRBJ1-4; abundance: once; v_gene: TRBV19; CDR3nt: TGTGCCAGTAGCCCGACAGGGGACAAACTGTTTTTT; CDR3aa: CASSPTGDKLFF
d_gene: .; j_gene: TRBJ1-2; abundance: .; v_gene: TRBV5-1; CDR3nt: TGCGCCAGCAGCTCAAGCGCGACAGAATTTCTTGGCTACACCTTC; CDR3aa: CASSSSATEFLGYTF
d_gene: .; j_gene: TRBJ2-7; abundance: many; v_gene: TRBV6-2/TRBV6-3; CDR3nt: TGTGCCAGCAGTTACTCCCCGAGGGGGGGCCCCTACGAGCAGTACTTC; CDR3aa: CASSYSPRGGPYEQYF
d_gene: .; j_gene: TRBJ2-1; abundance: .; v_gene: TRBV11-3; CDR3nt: TGTGCCAGCAGCTCCAGATACAATGAGCAGTTCTTC; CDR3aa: CASSSRYNEQFF
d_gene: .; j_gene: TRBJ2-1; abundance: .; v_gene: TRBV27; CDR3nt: TGTGCCAGCAGTTTATATTCGGAGCAGTTCTTC; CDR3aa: CASSLYSEQFF
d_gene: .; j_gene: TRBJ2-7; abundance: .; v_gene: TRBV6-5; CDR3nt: TGTGCCAGCAGTTATAGGACAGATCCCTCCTACGAGCAGTACTTC; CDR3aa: CASSYRTDPSYEQYF
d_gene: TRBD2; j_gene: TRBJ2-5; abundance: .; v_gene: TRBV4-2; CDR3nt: TGTGCCAGCAGCCAAGCTGGAGCGGGGGGGCATGGAGAGACCCAGTACTTC; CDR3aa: CASSQAGAGGHGETQYF
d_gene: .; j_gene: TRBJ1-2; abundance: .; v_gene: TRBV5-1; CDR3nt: TGCGCCAGCAGCCTGGGCGATCGAAGGGGCTATGGCTACACCTTC; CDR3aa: CASSLGDRRGYGYTF
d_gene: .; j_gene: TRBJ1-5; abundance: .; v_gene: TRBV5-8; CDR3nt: TGTGCCAGCAGCTGGGACACCGATCAGCCCCAGCATTTT; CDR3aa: CASSWDTDQPQHF
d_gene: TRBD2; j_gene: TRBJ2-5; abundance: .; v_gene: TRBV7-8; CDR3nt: TGTGCCAGCAGCCGAAAGCGGGGGGGCCTTGCGGAGACCCAGTACTTC; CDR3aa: CASSRKRGGLAETQYF
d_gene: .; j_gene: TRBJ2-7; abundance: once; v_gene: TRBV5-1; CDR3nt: TGCGCCAGCAGCATAGGACAATACGAGCAGTACTTC; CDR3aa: CASSIGQYEQYF
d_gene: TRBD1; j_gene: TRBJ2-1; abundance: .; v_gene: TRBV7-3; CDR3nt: TGTGCCAGCAGCAGCAGGGGGTTGAGGAATGAGCAGTTCTTC; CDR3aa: CASSSRGLRNEQFF
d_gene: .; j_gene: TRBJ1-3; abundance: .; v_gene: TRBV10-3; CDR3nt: TGTGCCATCAGTGGCGGGACGGATGGAAACACCATATATTTT; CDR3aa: CAISGGTDGNTIYF
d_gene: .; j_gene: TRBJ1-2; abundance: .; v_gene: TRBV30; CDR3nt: TGTGCCTGGGGTCTGGCCGGCAGGGGCTATGGCTACACCTTC; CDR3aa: CAWGLAGRGYGYTF
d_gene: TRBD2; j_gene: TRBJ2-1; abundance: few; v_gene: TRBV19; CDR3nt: TGTGCCAGTAGTCCCCTTAGCGGGGTATCTGGCAATGAGCAGTTCTTC; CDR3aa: CASSPLSGVSGNEQFF
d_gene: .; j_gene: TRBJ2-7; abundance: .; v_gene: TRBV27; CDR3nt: TGTGCCAGCAGTTTTTTTTCCGTCAGAAGCGAGCAGTACTTC; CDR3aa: CASSFFSVRSEQYF
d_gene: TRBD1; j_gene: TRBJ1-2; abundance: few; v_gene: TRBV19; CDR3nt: TGTGCCAGTAGTACACAACAGGGGAGGTATGGCTACACCTTC; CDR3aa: CASSTQQGRYGYTF
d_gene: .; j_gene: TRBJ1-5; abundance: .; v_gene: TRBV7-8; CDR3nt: TGTGCCAGCAGCTTAGGAACGGGAAGTCAGCCCCAGCATTTT; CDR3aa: CASSLGTGSQPQHF
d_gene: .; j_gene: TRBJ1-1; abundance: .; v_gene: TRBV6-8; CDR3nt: TGTGCCAGCAGTTACCCGCCCGGGCGGAGGGTAGAAGCTTTCTTT; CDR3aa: CASSYPPGRRVEAFF
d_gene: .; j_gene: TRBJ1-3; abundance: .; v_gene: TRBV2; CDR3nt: TGTGCCAGCAGGACAGCTGGAAACACCATATATTTT; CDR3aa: CASRTAGNTIYF
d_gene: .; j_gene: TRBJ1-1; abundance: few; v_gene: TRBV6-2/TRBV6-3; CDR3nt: TGTGCCAGCAGTTACTCGGGGGCAGGCTTTACCGAAGCTTTCTTT; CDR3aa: CASSYSGAGFTEAFF
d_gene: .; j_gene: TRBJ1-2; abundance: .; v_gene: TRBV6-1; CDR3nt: TGTGCCAGCAGTGAGGGGCCCCCTGCTAACTATGGCTACACCTTC; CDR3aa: CASSEGPPANYGYTF
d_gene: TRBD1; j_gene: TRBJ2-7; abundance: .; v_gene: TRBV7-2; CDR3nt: TGTGCCAGCAGCTTATGGGGGACAGGGCCCGGCGAGCAGTACTTC; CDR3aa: CASSLWGTGPGEQYF
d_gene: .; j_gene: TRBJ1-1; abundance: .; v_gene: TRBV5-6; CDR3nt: TGTGCCAGCACCTTGGCTGACAGACTGAACACTGAAGCTTTCTTT; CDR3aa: CASTLADRLNTEAFF
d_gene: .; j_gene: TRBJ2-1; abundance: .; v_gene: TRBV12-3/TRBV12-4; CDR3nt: TGTGCCAGCAGTTTAGGAGGGTTGGATGAGCAGTTCTTC; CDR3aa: CASSLGGLDEQFF
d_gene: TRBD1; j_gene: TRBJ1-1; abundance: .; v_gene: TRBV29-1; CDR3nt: TGCAGCGGGAATACAGGGGTTACTGAAGCTTTCTTT; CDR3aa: CSGNTGVTEAFF
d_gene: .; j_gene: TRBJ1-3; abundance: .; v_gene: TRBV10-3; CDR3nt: TGTGCCATCAGCGCTCAGACAGGCAGTGAGGACACCATATATTTT; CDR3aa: CAISAQTGSEDTIYF
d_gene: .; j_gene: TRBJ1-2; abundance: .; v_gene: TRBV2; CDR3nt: TGTGCCAGCAGTGATCTACAGAAAGCTAACTATGGCTACACCTTC; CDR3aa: CASSDLQKANYGYTF